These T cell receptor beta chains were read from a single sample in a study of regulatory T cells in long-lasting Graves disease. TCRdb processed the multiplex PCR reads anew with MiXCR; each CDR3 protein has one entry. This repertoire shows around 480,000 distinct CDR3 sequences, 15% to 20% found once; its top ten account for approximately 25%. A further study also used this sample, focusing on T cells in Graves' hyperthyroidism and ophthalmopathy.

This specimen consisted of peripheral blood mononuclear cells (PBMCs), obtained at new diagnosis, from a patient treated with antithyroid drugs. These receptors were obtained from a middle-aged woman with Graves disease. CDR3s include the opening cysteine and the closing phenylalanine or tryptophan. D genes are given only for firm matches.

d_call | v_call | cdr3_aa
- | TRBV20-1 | CSASRRSGAKNIQYF
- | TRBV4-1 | CASSQVSGVKNTEAFF
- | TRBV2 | CASSERADNTEAFF
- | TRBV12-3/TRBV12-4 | CASSSSPRYEQYF
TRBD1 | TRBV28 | CASSRATGGLNTEAFF
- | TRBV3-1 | CASSQDSRGDTQYF
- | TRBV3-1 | CASSQRTRNGYTF
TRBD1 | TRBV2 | CAANRGGTEAFF
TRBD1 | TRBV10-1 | CASSEASRDRGGELFF
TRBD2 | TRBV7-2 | CASSHGQRGGWTDTQYF
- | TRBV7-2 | CASSLGATVNYGYTF
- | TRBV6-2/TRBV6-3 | CASSTGPNKNIQYF
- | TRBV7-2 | CASSPHAPGTYGYTF
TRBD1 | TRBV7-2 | CASSLEGQISTDTQYF
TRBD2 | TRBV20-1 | CSGVGGGTQYF
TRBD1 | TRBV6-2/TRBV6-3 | CASSPRGTGTYNEQYF
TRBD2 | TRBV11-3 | CASSLDMASGTTDTQYF
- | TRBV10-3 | CAISGQGRTGELFF
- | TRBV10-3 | CAISVQDYSPLHF
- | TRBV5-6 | CASSWADGSYEQYF
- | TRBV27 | CASSSRLGSNYGYTF
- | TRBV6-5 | CASSSDLTNSPLHF
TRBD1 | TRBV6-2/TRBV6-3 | CASSPGTGKRTDYGYTF
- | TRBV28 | CASSLGKPPFLREQYF
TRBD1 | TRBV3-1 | CASSPRQGMSYNEQFF
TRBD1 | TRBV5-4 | CASSLDATGEAFF
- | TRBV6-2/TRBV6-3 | CASSEIPGYYEQYF
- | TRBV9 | CASSVSPVGGGQFF
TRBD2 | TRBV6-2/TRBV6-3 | CASQRGGLGDEQFF
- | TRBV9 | CASSASLRETQYF
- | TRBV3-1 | CASSHRGETQYF
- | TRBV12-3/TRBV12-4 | CASSSDAGANSPLHF
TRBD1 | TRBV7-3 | CASSPRQGGTGELFF
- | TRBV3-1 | CASSQAQNTQYF
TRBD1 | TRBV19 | CASSTGDSSGNTIYF
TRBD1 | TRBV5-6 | CASSFEGQGVKDGYTF
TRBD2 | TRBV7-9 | CASSLATWGGDTDTQYF
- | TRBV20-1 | CSARDIPTGELFF
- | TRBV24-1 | CATSGAGTGANVLTF
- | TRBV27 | CASSSTGPKGDTEAFF
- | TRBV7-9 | CASAADGDQPQHF
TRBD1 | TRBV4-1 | CASSQTGGLNQPQHF
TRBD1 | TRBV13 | CASSPDRVSRSGNTIYF
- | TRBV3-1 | CASSQDIGGWGYTF